The rows below give T cell receptor beta chains drawn from one sample of a study of OX40 agonist ivuxolimab in advanced cancers. Method: immunoSEQ multiplex PCR; TCRdb's copy keeps in-frame clones and lacks some. The data show roughly 20,000 clones, around 79% seen once. Sequences were derived from CD4+ or CD8+ T cells sorted from blood, sampled in a trial of the OX40 agonist ivuxolimab. These receptor sequences come from an adult with an advanced solid tumor such as melanoma, head and neck, liver or kidney cancer. Each CDR3 is given with its conserved first and last residue. The D gene is left open where the match is weak. Clone size is given for some rows only: seen once, a few or many times, or a class if the clone is expanded.

CDR3 protein,CDR3 DNA,clone size,J gene,V gene,D gene
CASSLGGGGTEAFF,TGTGCCAGCAGCTTAGGAGGGGGCGGCACTGAAGCTTTCTTT,.,TRBJ1-1,TRBV7-6,TRBD1
CASFGRGLTGELFF,TGTGCCAGCTTTGGGAGGGGCTTGACCGGGGAGCTGTTTTTT,.,TRBJ2-2,TRBV11-3,TRBD2
CASSLGNTGELFF,TGCGCCAGCAGCTTGGGGAACACCGGGGAGCTGTTTTTT,.,TRBJ2-2,TRBV5-1,.
CASSLEVSQPQHF,TGTGCCAGCAGCTTAGAAGTGAGCCAGCCCCAGCATTTT,.,TRBJ1-5,TRBV11-1,.
CASSLEGNSYNEQFF,TGTGCCAGCAGCTTAGAGGGTAACTCCTACAATGAGCAGTTCTTC,.,TRBJ2-1,TRBV7-2,.
CASSFSGGPTDTQYF,TGTGCCAGCAGCTTCTCCGGGGGGCCCACAGATACGCAGTATTTT,once,TRBJ2-3,TRBV7-3,.
CASSLDFPPGRIYEQYF,TGTGCCAGCAGCTTGGACTTTCCGCCGGGACGGATCTACGAGCAGTACTTC,.,TRBJ2-7,TRBV5-4,.
CASSPDRAYNQPQHF,TGTGCCAGCAGTCCGGACAGAGCCTACAATCAGCCCCAGCATTTT,few,TRBJ1-5,TRBV27,.
CASSYGGEGTEAFF,TGTGCCAGCAGTTACGGGGGCGAGGGGACTGAAGCTTTCTTT,.,TRBJ1-1,TRBV27,.
CASSTGVTQFF,TGTGCCAGCAGCACAGGGGTTACGCAGTTCTTC,.,TRBJ2-1,TRBV6-1,TRBD1
CASTSGTGAYEQYF,TGTGCCAGCACCTCCGGGACAGGGGCTTACGAGCAGTACTTC,.,TRBJ2-7,TRBV6-5,TRBD1
CASSLTGGLYGYTF,TGTGCCAGCAGTTTGACAGGGGGACTCTATGGCTACACCTTC,once,TRBJ1-2,TRBV27,TRBD1
CASSGPGRVGNSPLHF,TGTGCCAGCAGCGGACCAGGGCGGGTTGGGAATTCACCCCTCCACTTT,.,TRBJ1-6,TRBV11-3,.
CASSFGQGGSEGYTF,TGTGCCAGCAGCTTCGGACAGGGAGGTTCAGAAGGCTACACCTTC,.,TRBJ1-2,TRBV5-8,TRBD1
CASSPNNQPQHF,TGTGCCAGCAGTCCCAACAATCAGCCCCAGCATTTT,.,TRBJ1-5,TRBV6-6,.
CASSLEYEGGTEAFF,TGTGCCAGCAGCTTAGAGTATGAGGGAGGCACTGAAGCTTTCTTT,.,TRBJ1-1,TRBV7-6,.
CASSLDSQEQFF,TGTGCCAGCAGCTTAGACAGTCAAGAGCAGTTCTTC,.,TRBJ2-1,TRBV11-3,.
CASSPLDSHTEAFF,TGTGCCAGCAGCCCGCTGGACAGCCACACTGAAGCTTTCTTT,.,TRBJ1-1,TRBV7-9,.
CASSLELGPREQFF,TGTGCCAGCAGCTTAGAACTAGGTCCTCGTGAGCAGTTCTTC,.,TRBJ2-1,TRBV7-2,.
CASSLGWQGRTDTQYF,TGTGCCAGCAGCTTAGGTTGGCAGGGCCGCACAGATACGCAGTATTTT,.,TRBJ2-3,TRBV7-3,.
CSPGTGFDNEQFF,TGCAGCCCCGGTACAGGGTTCGACAATGAGCAGTTCTTC,.,TRBJ2-1,TRBV29-1,.
CASSPAEEAQYF,TGTGCCAGCTCACCGGCAGAGGAGGCGCAGTATTTT,.,TRBJ2-3,TRBV18,.
CASSEAITILPLNTEAFF,TGTGCCAGCAGTGAAGCTATTACAATTCTCCCACTGAACACTGAAGCTTTCTTT,.,TRBJ1-1,TRBV6-1,.
CASSFGEAYEQYF,TGTGCCAGCAGCTTCGGGGAGGCCTACGAGCAGTACTTC,.,TRBJ2-7,TRBV7-9,.
CARGVGGSKGYTF,TGTGCCAGGGGAGTGGGGGGGTCGAAAGGCTACACCTTC,.,TRBJ1-2,TRBV2,.
CASTWSGTPSWNGYTF,TGTGCCAGCACCTGGTCTGGGACACCGTCTTGGAATGGCTACACCTTC,.,TRBJ1-2,TRBV14,.
CASSFRGRVNTEAFF,TGTGCCAGCAGCTTCCGGGGACGGGTGAACACTGAAGCTTTCTTT,once,TRBJ1-1,TRBV7-8,.
CASSLRQDLYEQYF,TGTGCCAGCAGCTTGCGGCAGGACCTCTACGAGCAGTACTTC,.,TRBJ2-7,TRBV5-6,.
CASNPGKGGEETQYF,TGTGCCAGCAACCCCGGAAAGGGAGGGGAAGAGACCCAGTACTTC,.,TRBJ2-5,TRBV7-2,TRBD2
CASSPPGQGNTEAFF,TGTGCCAGTAGCCCACCGGGACAGGGGAACACTGAAGCTTTCTTT,.,TRBJ1-1,TRBV19,TRBD1
CASSPDDARQGEYEQYF,TGTGCCAGCTCACCAGATGACGCTAGACAGGGGGAGTACGAGCAGTACTTC,.,TRBJ2-7,TRBV18,TRBD1
CASSVRGNEETQYF,TGTGCCAGCAGCGTGCGGGGGAACGAAGAGACCCAGTACTTC,once,TRBJ2-5,TRBV5-6,TRBD2
CASSLAGATEAFF,TGTGCCAGCAGCTTGGCAGGGGCCACTGAAGCTTTCTTT,few,TRBJ1-1,TRBV5-4,.
CASTPLRGYLYEQYF,TGTGCCAGCACCCCTCTGAGGGGGTATCTCTACGAGCAGTACTTC,.,TRBJ2-7,TRBV6-5,.
CASSAAGTPGETQYF,TGTGCCAGCAGCGCCGCCGGGACCCCAGGGGAGACCCAGTACTTC,.,TRBJ2-5,TRBV9,.
CASSQGQEDGYGYTF,TGCGCCAGCAGCCAAGGACAGGAGGACGGCTATGGCTACACCTTC,.,TRBJ1-2,TRBV4-1,.
CASSYWSTGSNEQFF,TGCGCCAGCAGCTATTGGTCGACAGGGTCCAATGAGCAGTTCTTC,once,TRBJ2-1,TRBV4-3,TRBD1
CASSLGEYEQYF,TGTGCCAGCAGCTTGGGAGAATACGAGCAGTACTTC,once,TRBJ2-7,TRBV5-6,.
CATSKVVEGSYGYTF,TGTGCCACCAGCAAAGTTGTGGAGGGGAGCTATGGCTACACCTTC,.,TRBJ1-2,TRBV15,.
CASSLADQGNTIYF,TGTGCCAGCAGCTTAGCCGATCAAGGAAACACCATATATTTT,.,TRBJ1-3,TRBV7-8,.
CASRQADYSNQPQHF,TGCGCCAGCAGACAGGCGGACTATAGCAATCAGCCCCAGCATTTT,medium-sized,TRBJ1-5,TRBV4-1,.
CASSGQGGEQYF,TGCGCCAGCAGCGGGCAGGGCGGCGAGCAGTACTTC,.,TRBJ2-7,TRBV4-1,.